This T cell receptor (beta chain) was captured in a study of T cell repertoires in cytomegalovirus infection. Regarding this clonotype: Its specificity is not known. The junction departs from germline at one end; a sequencing error may be responsible.

In TCRdb, the reads were re-called with MiXCR into one record per CDR3 protein. The top ten clones hold under 8.5% of a sample with under 800,000 distinct CDR3 sequences, 20% to 25% of them seen once. Regarding the study as a whole: What dominated the ex vivo response were HLA-C-restricted CMV-specific TCR beta clonotypes.

The clonotype comes from a human donor in good health (CMV status not recorded). Some clones in this sample may be carry-over from other donors' samples. The source material was CD8+ T cells from PBMCs.

CDR3 DNA sequence: TGCAGCGCCGTGACAGGGAACATCGGGGAGCTGTTTTTT. Residues: CSAVTGNIGELFF. The chain couples TRBV29-1 to TRBJ2-2; 7 bases match TRBD1. Per germline, CDR1 SQVTM and CDR2 ANQGSEA. This CDR3 has 13 amino acids.